The next 7 T cell receptor beta chains were all read from a single sample in a study of cytomegalovirus exposure and HLA in healthy donors. The PCR employed 60 Vbeta primers together with 13 Jbeta primers. Libraries were prepared by immunoSEQ multiplex PCR; TCRdb keeps only in-frame clonotypes and omits some of them. The table shows 150,000 to 200,000 clones, with about 80% occurring only once. Sequencing was done on a sample of PBMCs. These TCRs come from a man aged 18 to 30 in good health and CMV-seropositive.

This chain joins TRBV6-1 and TRBJ2-5; 10 bases line up with TRBD1. Per germline, CDR1 MNHNS and CDR2 SASEGT. The CDR3 totals 14 residues. The V segment lost 8 bases and the J segment 11 bases; nucleotides outside the gene matches: 14. The chain's CDR3 is CASLTLGDRGKQYF. The CDR3 DNA follows: TGTGCCAGCCTTACGCTGGGGGACAGGGGCAAGCAGTACTTC.

This clone showed up just once. The chain uses TRBV5-1 and TRBJ2-1; D ambiguous. Germline CDR1 and CDR2: SGHRS and YFSETQ. The CDR3 runs to 16 residues. The V gene lost 3 bases and the J gene lost 7 bases, with 20 bases spanning the gap. In nucleotides, the CDR3 is TGCGCCAGCAGCTCCGTCGCAAGAGGCTTATCAAATGAGCAGTTCTTC. It encodes CASSSVARGLSNEQFF.

The CDR3 region is CASSQAGAGGPYNEQFF. CDR3 in DNA: TGCGCCAGCAGCCAAGCTGGGGCGGGGGGGCCCTACAATGAGCAGTTCTTC. The rearrangement joins TRBV4-1 to TRBJ2-1, with 9 nucleotides matching TRBD2. This CDR3 region has 17 residues. Germline values: CDR1 MGHRA, CDR2 YSYEKL. With V trimmed by 1 base and J by 2 bases, 6 bases remained unmatched.

The V gene is TRBV5-1, the J gene TRBJ2-1; 9 bases are shared with TRBD2. With V trimmed by 5 bases and J by 9 bases, 6 bases remained unmatched. CDR1 SGHRS and CDR2 YFSETQ come from the germline V gene. The CDR3 is 13 residues long. CDR3 DNA sequence: TGCGCCAGCAGAATCAGCGGGAGGATTGAGCAGTTCTTC. Protein sequence: CASRISGRIEQFF.

The chain employs TRBV4-1 and TRBJ2-3; no firm D call. V was pared by 0 bases and J by 3 bases, with 16 bases between. Germline CDR1 and CDR2: MGHRA and YSYEKL. The CDR3 contains 17 residues. In DNA, the CDR3 is TGCGCCAGCAGCCAAGATCGAGGAAGCACGCGAACAGATACGCAGTATTTT. Protein product: CASSQDRGSTRTDTQYF.

The V call is TRBV6-6, the J call TRBJ2-7; 7 positions match TRBD1. The V gene's germline CDR1 is MNHNY and CDR2 SVGAGI (reference sequence). The CDR3 contains 14 residues. V lost 5 bases to trimming and J lost 12 bases; unmatched junction nucleotides: 16. The CDR3 protein is CASSKRRTGAERYF. The CDR3 region has the DNA TGTGCCAGCAGTAAACGACGAACAGGGGCGGAACGGTACTTC.

The chain links TRBV7-9 to TRBJ2-2; possible D gene TRBD2, 6 bases. The CDR3 extends over 15 amino acids. V was cut by 0 bases and J by 6 bases, with 11 bases left in between. CDR1 and CDR2 (germline): SEHNR, FQNEAQ (reference sequence). The CDR3 DNA sequence: TGTGCCAGCAGCTTAGCGTCGTCGGGGGCCGGGGAGCTGTTTTTT. Residues: CASSLASSGAGELFF.